Sequencing of this TCR beta chain was carried out in a study of primary melanoma T cells and metastatic recurrence. Study information: Primary melanomas here were stage T2 to T4, over 1 mm thick. Study outcomes and limitations: Regardless of ulceration, mitotic rate or nodal disease, >20% T-cell fraction appeared protective. A T-cell-mediated antitumor response in primary melanoma was only suggested.

Each patient's primary melanoma had been removed surgically, with risk of metastatic recurrence. Remarks on this clone: Its specificity is unknown.

Repertoires were generated with immunoSEQ multiplex PCR, while TCRdb's copy carries only in-frame clones and drops some. The table has over a hundred clones, about 93% seen once. The germline V gene has CDR1 GTSNPN and CDR2 SVGIG (reference sequence). V lost 3 bases and J 3 bases, leaving 12 bases between the germline ends. The CDR3 totals 13 residues. The chain is built from TRBV30 and TRBJ2-7; maybe TRBD1 (5 bases). Sequenced input: melanoma tumor tissue. The origin of this receptor is a human donor with melanoma. CDR3 in amino acids: CAWRGRGLYEQYF. The CDR3 coding sequence is TGTGCCTGGAGAGGTAGGGGTCTCTACGAGCAGTACTTC.